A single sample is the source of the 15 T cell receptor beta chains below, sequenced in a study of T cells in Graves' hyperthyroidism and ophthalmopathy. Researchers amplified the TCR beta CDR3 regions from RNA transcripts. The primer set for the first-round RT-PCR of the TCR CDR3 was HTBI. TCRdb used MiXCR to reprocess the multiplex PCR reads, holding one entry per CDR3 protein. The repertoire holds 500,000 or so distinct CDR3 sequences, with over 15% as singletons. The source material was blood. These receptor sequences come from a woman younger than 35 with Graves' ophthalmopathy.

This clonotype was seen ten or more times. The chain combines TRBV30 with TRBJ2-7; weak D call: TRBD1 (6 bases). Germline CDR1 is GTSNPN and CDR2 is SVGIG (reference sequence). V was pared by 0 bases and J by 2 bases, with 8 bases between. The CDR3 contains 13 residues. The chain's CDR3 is CAWSVEGAYEQYF. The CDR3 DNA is TGTGCCTGGAGTGTAGAGGGGGCCTACGAGCAGTACTTC.

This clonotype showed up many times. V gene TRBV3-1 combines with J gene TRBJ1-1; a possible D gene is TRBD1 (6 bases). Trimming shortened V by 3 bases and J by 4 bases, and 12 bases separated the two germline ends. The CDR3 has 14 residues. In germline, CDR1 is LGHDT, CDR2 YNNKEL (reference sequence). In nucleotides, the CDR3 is TGTGCCAGCAGCCACACAGGGACCGGCACTGAAGCTTTCTTT. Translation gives CASSHTGTGTEAFF.

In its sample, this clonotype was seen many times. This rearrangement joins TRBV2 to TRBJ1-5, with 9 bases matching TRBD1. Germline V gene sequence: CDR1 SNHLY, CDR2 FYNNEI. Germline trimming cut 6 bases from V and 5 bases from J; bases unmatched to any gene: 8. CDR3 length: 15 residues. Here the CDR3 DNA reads TGTGCCAGCAGAGCCGGCGGGACAGGGTATCAGCCCCAGCATTTT. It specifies CASRAGGTGYQPQHF.

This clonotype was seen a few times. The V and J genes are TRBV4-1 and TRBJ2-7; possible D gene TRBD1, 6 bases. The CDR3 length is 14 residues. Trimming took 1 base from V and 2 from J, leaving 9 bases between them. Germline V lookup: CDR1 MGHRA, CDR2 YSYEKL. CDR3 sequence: CASSQGTVAYEQYF. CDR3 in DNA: TGCGCCAGCAGCCAAGGGACAGTAGCCTACGAGCAGTACTTC.

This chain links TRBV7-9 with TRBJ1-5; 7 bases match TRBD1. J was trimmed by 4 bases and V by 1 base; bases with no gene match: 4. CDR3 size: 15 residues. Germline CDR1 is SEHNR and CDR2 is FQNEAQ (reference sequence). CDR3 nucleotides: TGTGCCAGCAGCTTAGAGGGACAGACTAATCAGCCCCAGCATTTT. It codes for CASSLEGQTNQPQHF.

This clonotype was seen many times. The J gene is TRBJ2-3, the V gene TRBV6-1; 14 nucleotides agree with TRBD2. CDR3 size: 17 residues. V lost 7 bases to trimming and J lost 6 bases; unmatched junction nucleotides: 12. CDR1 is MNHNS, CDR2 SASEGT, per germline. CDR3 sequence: CASKGGGLAGVGDTQYF. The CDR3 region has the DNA TGTGCCAGCAAGGGGGGGGGACTAGCGGGAGTCGGGGATACGCAGTATTTT.

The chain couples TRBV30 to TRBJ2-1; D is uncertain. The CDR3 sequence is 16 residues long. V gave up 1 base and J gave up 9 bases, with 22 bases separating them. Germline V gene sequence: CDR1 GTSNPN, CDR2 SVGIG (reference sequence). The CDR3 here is CAWSDRDWYNAFEQFF. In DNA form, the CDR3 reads TGTGCCTGGAGTGACCGAGACTGGTACAATGCGTTTGAGCAGTTCTTC. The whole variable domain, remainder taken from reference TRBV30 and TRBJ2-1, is SQTIHQWPATLVQPVGSPLSLECTVEGTSNPNLYWYRQAAGRGLQLLFYSVGIGQISSEVPQNLSASRPQDRQFILSSKKLLLSDSGFYLCAWSDRDWYNAFEQFFGPGTRLTVL.

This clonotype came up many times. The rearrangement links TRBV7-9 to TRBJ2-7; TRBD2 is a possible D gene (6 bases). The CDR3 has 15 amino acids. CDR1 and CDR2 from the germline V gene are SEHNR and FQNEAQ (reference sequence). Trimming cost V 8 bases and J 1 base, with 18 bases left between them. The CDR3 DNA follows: TGTGCCAGCTCCTTGGCCGGGAGTAAATCCTACGAGCAGTACTTC. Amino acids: CASSLAGSKSYEQYF.

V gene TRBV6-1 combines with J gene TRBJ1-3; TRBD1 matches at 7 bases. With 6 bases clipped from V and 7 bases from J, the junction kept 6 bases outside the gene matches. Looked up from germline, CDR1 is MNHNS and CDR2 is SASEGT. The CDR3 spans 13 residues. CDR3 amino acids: CASSPGQTNTIYF. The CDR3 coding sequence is TGTGCCAGCAGCCCGGGACAGACCAACACCATATATTTT.

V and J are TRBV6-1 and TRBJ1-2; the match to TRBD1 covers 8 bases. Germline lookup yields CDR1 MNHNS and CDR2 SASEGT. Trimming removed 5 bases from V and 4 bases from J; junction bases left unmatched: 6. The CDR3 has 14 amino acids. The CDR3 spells CASSRRGLGYGYTF. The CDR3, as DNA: TGTGCCAGCAGTCGCAGGGGGCTAGGCTATGGCTACACCTTC.

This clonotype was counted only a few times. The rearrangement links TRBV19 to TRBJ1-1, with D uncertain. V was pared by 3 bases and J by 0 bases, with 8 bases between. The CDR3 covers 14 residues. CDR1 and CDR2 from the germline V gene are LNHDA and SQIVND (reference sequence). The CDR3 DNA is TGTGCCAGTAGTATGGGAGTCATGAACACTGAAGCTTTCTTT. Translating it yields CASSMGVMNTEAFF.

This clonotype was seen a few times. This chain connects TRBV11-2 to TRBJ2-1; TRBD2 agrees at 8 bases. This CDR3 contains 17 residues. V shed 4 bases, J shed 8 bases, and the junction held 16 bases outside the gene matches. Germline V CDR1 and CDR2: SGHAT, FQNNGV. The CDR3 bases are TGTGCCAGCAGCTCTACCCTCACGGGACTAGGGGGAGATGAGCAGTTCTTC. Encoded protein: CASSSTLTGLGGDEQFF.

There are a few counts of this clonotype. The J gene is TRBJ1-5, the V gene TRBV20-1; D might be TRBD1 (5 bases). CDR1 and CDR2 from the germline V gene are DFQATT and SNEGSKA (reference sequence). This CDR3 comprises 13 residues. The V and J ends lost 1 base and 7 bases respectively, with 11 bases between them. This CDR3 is CSARASGGQPQHF. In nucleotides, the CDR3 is TGCAGTGCTAGAGCGTCCGGGGGGCAGCCCCAGCATTTT.

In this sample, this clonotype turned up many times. The CDR3: CAISESSPLQGGSYEQYF. CDR3 sequence (DNA): TGTGCCATCAGTGAGTCGTCCCCTCTCCAGGGCGGTTCCTACGAGCAGTACTTC. The chain employs TRBV10-3 and TRBJ2-7, with D perhaps TRBD1 (5 bases). V lost 0 bases to trimming and J lost 1 base, with 19 bases between them. The CDR3 runs 18 residues. CDR1 and CDR2 from the germline V gene are ENHRY and SYGVKD.

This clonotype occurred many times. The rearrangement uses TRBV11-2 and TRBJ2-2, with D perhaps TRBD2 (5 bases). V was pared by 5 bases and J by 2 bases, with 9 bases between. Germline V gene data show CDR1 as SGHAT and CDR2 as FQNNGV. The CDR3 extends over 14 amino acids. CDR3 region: CASSPLANTGELFF. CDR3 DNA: TGTGCCAGCAGCCCCCTAGCAAACACCGGGGAGCTGTTTTTT.